This is a list of T cell receptor beta chains from one sample in a study of prognosis after radiotherapy for stage I lung cancer. TCRdb ran MiXCR on the multiplex PCR reads and lists one entry per CDR3 protein. The sample gives 11,000 or so distinct CDR3 sequences, about a third of which show up once; approximately 50% is in the top ten. Sequenced material: PBMCs, taken before or after stereotactic body radiation therapy (not recorded which). The receptors were sampled from a donor over 45 with non-small cell lung cancer. Both conserved end residues are part of each CDR3. The order of the fields is CDR3 protein, CDR3 DNA, V gene, CDR3 length, clone size, J gene, D gene. The D gene is left open where the match is weak. Clone sizes are given selectively: once, few, many, or a class where the clone is expanded.

CASSVAGNTIYF,TGTGCCAGCAGCGTAGCTGGTAACACCATATATTTT,TRBV9,12,many,TRBJ1-3,.
CASSSFGQEYHEQYF,TGTGCCAGCAGTTCCTTCGGACAGGAATACCACGAGCAGTACTTC,TRBV28,15,many,TRBJ2-7,TRBD1
CASSRAGIQYF,TGTGCCAGCAGCCGTGCGGGCATTCAGTACTTC,TRBV6-1,11,many,TRBJ2-4,.
CATSSVRAPIAGELFF,TGTGCCACCAGCAGTGTGAGGGCCCCTATCGCCGGTGAGCTGTTTTTT,TRBV15,16,.,TRBJ2-2,.
CATSRVVYNEQFF,TGTGCCACCAGCAGAGTGGTCTACAATGAGCAGTTCTTC,TRBV15,13,.,TRBJ2-1,.
CASREGLQNEKLFF,TGTGCCAGCAGGGAGGGACTTCAAAATGAAAAACTGTTTTTT,TRBV2,14,many,TRBJ1-4,.
CASSLVQASTEQYF,TGTGCCAGCAGCTTAGTCCAGGCAAGCACCGAGCAGTACTTC,TRBV11-2,14,many,TRBJ2-7,.
CASSRDNQPQHF,TGTGCCAGCAGCCGAGACAATCAGCCCCAGCATTTT,TRBV9,12,many,TRBJ1-5,.
CASSIRQGIDGNQPQHF,TGTGCCAGTAGTATCCGACAGGGAATAGATGGCAATCAGCCCCAGCATTTT,TRBV19,17,many,TRBJ1-5,TRBD1
CASSPGNYNEQFF,TGTGCCAGCTCACCCGGGAATTACAATGAGCAGTTCTTC,TRBV18,13,.,TRBJ2-1,.
CASSYSSPSGIYNEQFF,TGTGCCAGCAGTTACTCGTCCCCTAGCGGGATTTACAATGAGCAGTTCTTC,TRBV6-6,17,medium-sized,TRBJ2-1,TRBD2
CASSDRLAGGSGANVLTF,TGTGCCAGCAGTGACCGACTAGCGGGAGGGAGTGGGGCCAACGTCCTGACTTTC,TRBV28,18,.,TRBJ2-6,TRBD2
CASSLDPQNTEAFF,TGCGCCAGCAGCTTGGACCCCCAAAACACTGAAGCTTTCTTT,TRBV5-1,14,.,TRBJ1-1,.
CASSGRTASGNTIYF,TGTGCCAGCAGCGGACGGACAGCCTCTGGAAACACCATATATTTT,TRBV9,15,many,TRBJ1-3,.